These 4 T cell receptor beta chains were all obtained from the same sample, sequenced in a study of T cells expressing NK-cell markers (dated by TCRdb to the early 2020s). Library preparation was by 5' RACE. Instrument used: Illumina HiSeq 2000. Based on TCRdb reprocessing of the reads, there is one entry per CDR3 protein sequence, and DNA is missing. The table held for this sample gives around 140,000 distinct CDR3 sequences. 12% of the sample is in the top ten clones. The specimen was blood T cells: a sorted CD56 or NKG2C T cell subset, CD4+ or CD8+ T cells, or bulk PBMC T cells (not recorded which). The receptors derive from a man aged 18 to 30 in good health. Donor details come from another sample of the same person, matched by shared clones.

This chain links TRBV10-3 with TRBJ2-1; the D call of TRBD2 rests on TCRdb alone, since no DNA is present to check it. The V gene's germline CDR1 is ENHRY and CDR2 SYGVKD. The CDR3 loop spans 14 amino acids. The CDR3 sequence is CAISEQREYNEQFF.

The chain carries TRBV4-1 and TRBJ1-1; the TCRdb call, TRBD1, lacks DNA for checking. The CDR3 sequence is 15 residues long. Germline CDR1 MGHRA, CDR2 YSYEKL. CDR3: CASSQDNWRGSGAFF.

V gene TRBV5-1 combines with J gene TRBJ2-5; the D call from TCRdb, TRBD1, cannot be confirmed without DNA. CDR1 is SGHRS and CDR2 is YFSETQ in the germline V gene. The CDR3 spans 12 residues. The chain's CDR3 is CASSPEGVDQYF.

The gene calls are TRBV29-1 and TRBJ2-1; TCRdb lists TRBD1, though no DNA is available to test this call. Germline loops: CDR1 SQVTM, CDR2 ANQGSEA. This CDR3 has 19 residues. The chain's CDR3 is CSVEPLLPGQGVVGNEQFF.